This T cell receptor (beta chain) was retrieved from a study of blood T cell repertoires in COVID-19. Study details: Whether acute or convalescent, the COVID-19 samples came from the United States, Italy and Spain. The analysed material was cDNA or gDNA that came from T cells, B-cell-depleted T cells, or PBMCs.

Under the authors' procedure: Amplification with reference gene primers provided the estimates of nucleated cell counts. Assay used: immunoSEQ multiplex PCR; TCRdb lists only in-frame clones, some missing. V, J and clone size are those of that table, while D and trimming were read from the DNA. The data show roughly 120,000 clones, 80% to 95% seen once. Enrolled during active infection, Seattle patients were then followed longitudinally. Germline lookup yields CDR1 LNHNV and CDR2 YYDKDF (reference sequence). Trimming took 3 bases from V and 4 from J; bases not matched to a gene: 4. The CDR3 sequence is 15 residues long.

Sequencing was performed on peripheral blood. The receptor was derived from a man over 45 with COVID-19, enrolled during active disease. The J gene is TRBJ1-4, the V gene TRBV15, with TRBD1 matching 8 bases. The CDR3 nucleotides are TGTGCCACCAGCAGGAGACAGGGGCTTAATGAAAAACTGTTTTTT. Protein sequence: CATSRRQGLNEKLFF.